One sample yielded the 19 T cell receptor beta chains listed below, sequenced in a study of cytomegalovirus exposure and HLA in healthy donors. It was with 60 Vbeta and 13 Jbeta primers that the PCR ran. Profiled with immunoSEQ multiplex PCR; TCRdb holds only in-frame clones, not every one. This sample has around 150,000 clones; 75% to 85% occur once, and the top ten carry approximately 1.8%. The specimen was PBMCs. These receptors were obtained from a female donor in good health and CMV-seropositive.

This clone came up a few times. This chain links TRBV9 with TRBJ2-3, with TRBD2 identical over 8 bases. The CDR3 consists of 15 residues. CDR1 and CDR2 (germline): SGDLS, YYNGEE. Trimming removed 5 bases from V and 2 bases from J; junction bases left unmatched: 7. The CDR3, as DNA: TGTGCCAGCAGTGGAGCGGGAGACCCCACAGATACGCAGTATTTT. This translates into CASSGAGDPTDTQYF.

The rearrangement uses TRBV30 and TRBJ1-3; the D is unclear. CDR1 is GTSNPN, CDR2 SVGIG, per germline (reference sequence). The CDR3 loop spans 16 amino acids. V was clipped by 0 bases and J by 0 bases, with 12 bases between them. CDR3 region: CAWSVAGPSSGNTIYF. The CDR3 nucleotides read TGTGCCTGGAGTGTGGCTGGTCCTTCCTCTGGAAACACCATATATTTT.

In its sample, this clone was seen once. The V and J genes are TRBV10-1 and TRBJ2-2; D not resolved. The V gene lost 0 bases and the J gene lost 8 bases, with 4 bases spanning the gap. Germline CDR1 and CDR2: WNHNN and SYGVQD (reference sequence). CDR3 length equals 12 residues. CDR3 sequence: CASSESLGELFF. In DNA form, the CDR3 reads TGCGCCAGCAGTGAGTCTCTGGGGGAGCTGTTTTTT.

The chain is built from TRBV5-4 and TRBJ2-7; 12 nucleotides agree with TRBD2. Germline-derived CDR1 and CDR2 are SGHNT and YYREEE (reference sequence). With 4 bases clipped from V and 2 bases from J, the junction kept 4 bases outside the gene matches. The CDR3 runs to 15 residues. CDR3 sequence: CASSPSGGVPYEQYF. DNA for the CDR3: TGTGCCAGCAGCCCTAGCGGGGGGGTCCCCTACGAGCAGTACTTC.

This clone was observed once. This chain uses TRBV5-4 with TRBJ2-5; 7 bases match TRBD1. Germline CDR1 and CDR2: SGHNT and YYREEE (reference sequence). This CDR3 spans 14 amino acids. With V trimmed by 3 bases and J by 3 bases, 5 bases remained unmatched. The CDR3 sequence is CASSSRTGKETQYF. In nucleotides, the CDR3 is TGTGCCAGCAGCTCCCGGACAGGAAAAGAGACCCAGTACTTC.

The chain couples TRBV4-1 to TRBJ2-1, with a tentative D call TRBD2 (6 bases). The germline gives CDR1 MGHRA, CDR2 YSYEKL. V gave up 2 bases and J gave up 7 bases, with 21 bases separating them. The CDR3 runs 17 residues. CDR3 region: CASSQSPGAGEGNEQFF. The CDR3 DNA reads TGCGCCAGCAGCCAAAGCCCGGGAGCGGGCGAGGGGAATGAGCAGTTCTTC.

The chain is built from TRBV7-7 and TRBJ2-2, with D maybe TRBD1 (5 bases). Germline V lookup: CDR1 SSHAT, CDR2 FNYEAQ (reference sequence). The CDR3 has 15 amino acids. V lost 5 bases, J lost 2 bases, and 12 bases lay in between. The CDR3 bases are TGTGCCAGCAGCCGGTTAGACAGCAACACCGGGGAGCTGTTTTTT. Its protein is CASSRLDSNTGELFF.

V gene TRBV7-3 combines with J gene TRBJ1-3, with TRBD1 identical over 10 bases. CDR3 length: 14 amino acids. CDR1 and CDR2 from the germline V gene are SGHTA and FQGTGA. The trim removed 8 bases at V and 7 bases at J, leaving 8 bases unmatched. CDR3 residues: CASSDGTGVNTIYF. CDR3 nucleotide sequence: TGTGCCAGCTCTGATGGGACAGGGGTGAACACCATATATTTT.

This chain joins TRBV5-1 and TRBJ2-2; 12 bases align to TRBD2. The J segment lost 5 bases and the V segment lost 3 bases, leaving 5 bases of the junction unmatched. The CDR3 length is 16 residues. Germline assignment: CDR1 SGHRS and CDR2 YFSETQ. CDR3 bases: TGCGCCAGCAGCTCCCTACTAGCGGGGGGTACCGGGGAGCTGTTTTTT. Residues: CASSSLLAGGTGELFF.

V is TRBV4-1 and J is TRBJ1-5; 7 bases agree with TRBD1. The length of the CDR3 is 15 residues. The ends lost 0 bases at V and 7 bases at J; junction bases unmatched: 6. Germline V gene lookup returns CDR1 MGHRA and CDR2 YSYEKL. The CDR3 region is CASSQDLTGRQPQHF. The CDR3 region has the DNA TGCGCCAGCAGCCAAGATCTGACAGGGAGGCAGCCCCAGCATTTT.

This clone has a handful of counts. The chain carries TRBV9 and TRBJ1-2; 9 bases agree with TRBD1. The germline CDR1 and CDR2 sequences are SGDLS and YYNGEE. The CDR3 sequence is 13 residues long. The trim removed 4 bases at V and 7 bases at J, leaving 5 bases unmatched. CDR3 nucleotides: TGTGCCAGCAGCCGGACAGGGGTCGGTGGCTACACCTTC. Protein product: CASSRTGVGGYTF.

The genes are TRBV7-9 and TRBJ2-1, with a possible D match to TRBD2 (6 bases). This CDR3 has 11 residues. Germline CDR1 is SEHNR and CDR2 is FQNEAQ (reference sequence). Deletions cut 5 bases from V and 12 bases from J, with 11 bases between. DNA for the CDR3: TGTGCCAGCAGCGACCTGGGGGGGCAGTTCTTC. It encodes CASSDLGGQFF.

CDR3 residues: CASSDTGATNEKLFF. For the CDR3, the DNA is TGCGCCAGCAGCGACACAGGTGCAACTAATGAAAAACTGTTTTTT. This chain links TRBV5-1 with TRBJ1-4; D may be TRBD1 (5 bases). The CDR3 has 15 residues. CDR1 is SGHRS, CDR2 YFSETQ, per germline. V lost 4 bases and J lost 0, with 10 bases in between.

This clone appeared a few times. CDR3 coding DNA: TGTGCCAGCAGTGAGGTGGTAGGACAGAAGTCCAACGAGCAGTACTTC. It encodes CASSEVVGQKSNEQYF. This chain uses TRBV2 with TRBJ2-7; a possible D gene is TRBD1 (6 bases). The length of the CDR3 is 16 residues. The V end was cut by 3 bases, the J end by 5 bases, with 20 bases between. Germline V gene lookup returns CDR1 SNHLY and CDR2 FYNNEI. The whole variable domain, remainder taken from reference TRBV2 and TRBJ2-7, is EPEVTQTPSHQVTQMGQEVILRCVPISNHLYFYWYRQILGQKVEFLVSFYNNEISEKSEIFDDQFSVERPDGSNFTLKIRSTKLEDSAMYFCASSEVVGQKSNEQYFGPGTRLTVT.

The CDR3 loop is CASSYEGSYNSPLHF. The CDR3, as DNA: TGTGCCAGCAGTTACGAGGGCTCTTATAATTCACCCCTCCACTTT. The rearrangement links TRBV6-5 to TRBJ1-6; no firm D call. The germline CDR1 and CDR2 sequences are MNHEY and SVGAGI. The CDR3 contains 15 residues. V was pared by 2 bases and J by 4 bases, with 9 bases between.

The chain employs TRBV11-2 and TRBJ2-7; 8 nucleotides line up with TRBD1. The V gene's germline CDR1 is SGHAT and CDR2 FQNNGV. The CDR3 runs 15 residues. V lost 4 bases to trimming and J lost 12 bases; unmatched junction nucleotides: 17. CDR3 sequence: CASSSMGGTGLFLYF. DNA for the CDR3: TGTGCCAGCAGCTCTATGGGTGGGACAGGCCTTTTCTTGTACTTC.

This rearrangement joins TRBV2 to TRBJ2-2, with 7 positions matching TRBD1. This CDR3 has 17 residues. Looked up from germline, CDR1 is SNHLY and CDR2 is FYNNEI. With 7 bases clipped from V and 5 bases from J, the junction kept 16 bases outside the gene matches. CDR3 nucleotides: TGTGCCAGCACTGGAAGTCGGACAGGATCCACTACCGGGGAGCTGTTTTTT. This translates into CASTGSRTGSTTGELFF. Variable domain in full (rest from reference TRBV2 and TRBJ2-2): EPEVTQTPSHQVTQMGQEVILRCVPISNHLYFYWYRQILGQKVEFLVSFYNNEISEKSEIFDDQFSVERPDGSNFTLKIRSTKLEDSAMYFCASTGSRTGSTTGELFFGEGSRLTVL.

This clone is a singleton in its sample. The chain is built from TRBV30 and TRBJ2-3, with 7 bases that match TRBD2. The CDR3 is made up of 17 amino acids. Losses at the gene ends were 4 bases for V and 2 bases for J; bases not matched to a gene: 15. Germline lookup yields CDR1 GTSNPN and CDR2 SVGIG (reference sequence). The CDR3 nucleotides read TGTGCCTGGATTAGGCGGGGGAGCGGGGTTTACACAGATACGCAGTATTTT. Translation gives CAWIRRGSGVYTDTQYF.

The chain has TRBV5-1 and TRBJ2-2; 9 positions match TRBD2. The junction had 8 bases not matched to a gene; V was cut back by 1 base and J by 4 bases. This CDR3 is 17 amino acids long. Germline CDR1 and CDR2: SGHRS and YFSETQ. Here the CDR3 reads CASSLHSGGTSTGELFF. CDR3 in DNA: TGCGCCAGCAGCTTGCACAGCGGGGGGACCAGCACCGGGGAGCTGTTTTTT. The complete variable domain, with remaining parts taken from reference TRBV5-1 and TRBJ2-2, reads KAGVTQTPRYLIKTRGQQVTLSCSPISGHRSVSWYQQTPGQGLQFLFEYFSETQRNKGNFPGRFSGRQFSNSRSEMNVSTLELGDSALYLCASSLHSGGTSTGELFFGEGSRLTVL.